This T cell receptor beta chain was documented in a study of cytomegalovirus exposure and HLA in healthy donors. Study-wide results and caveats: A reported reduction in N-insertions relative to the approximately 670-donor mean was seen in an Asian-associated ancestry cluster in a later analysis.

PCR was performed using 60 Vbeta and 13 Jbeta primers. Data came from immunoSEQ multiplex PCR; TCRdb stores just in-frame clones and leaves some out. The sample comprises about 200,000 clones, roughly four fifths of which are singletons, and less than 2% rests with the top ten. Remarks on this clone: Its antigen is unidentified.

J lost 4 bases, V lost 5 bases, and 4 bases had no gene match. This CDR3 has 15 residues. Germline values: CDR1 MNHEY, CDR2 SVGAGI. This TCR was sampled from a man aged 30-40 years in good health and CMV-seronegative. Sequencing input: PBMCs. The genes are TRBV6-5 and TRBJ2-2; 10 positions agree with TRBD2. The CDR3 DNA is TGTGCCAGCAGTCGGACTAGCGGCTCCACCGGGGAGCTGTTTTTT. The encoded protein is CASSRTSGSTGELFF.